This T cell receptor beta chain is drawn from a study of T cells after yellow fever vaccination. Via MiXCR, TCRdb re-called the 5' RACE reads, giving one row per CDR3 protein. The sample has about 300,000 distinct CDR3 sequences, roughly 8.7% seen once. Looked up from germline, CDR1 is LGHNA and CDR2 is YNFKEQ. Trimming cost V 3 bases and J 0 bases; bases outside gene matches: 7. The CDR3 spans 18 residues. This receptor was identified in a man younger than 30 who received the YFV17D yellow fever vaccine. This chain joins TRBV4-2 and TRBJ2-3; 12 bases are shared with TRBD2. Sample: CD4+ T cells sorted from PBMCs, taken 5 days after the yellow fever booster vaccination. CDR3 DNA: TGTGCCAGCAGCCACGGACTAGCGGGGCGTCCTAGCACAGATACGCAGTATTTT. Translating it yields CASSHGLAGRPSTDTQYF.